Below, one T cell receptor (beta chain) is given with its context. Antigen unknown. These data originate in a study of graft-versus-host responses after intestinal transplantation. Study overall: Transplant recipients had multivisceral, liver-intestinal, or isolated intestinal grafts. The study gave all recipients anti-thymocyte globulin induction, then tacrolimus and steroids for 2 to 3 years. Points from the study as a whole: GvH clones appeared in recipient marrow, some first in ileum or blood. When patients had graft-donor T cell macrochimerism, their allografts held high graft-versus-host to host-versus-graft clonal ratios.

TCRdb's table, derived via immunoSEQ multiplex PCR, lists solely in-frame clones and lacks some. The data hold approximately 20,000 clones, with more than 75% observed a single time. The CDR3 is 18 amino acids. Trimming cost V 0 bases and J 4 bases; bases outside gene matches: 14. The germline V gene encodes CDR1 LGHNA and CDR2 YNFKEQ. The TCR sequence derives from a human patient who received an intestinal transplant, so some T cells may come from the graft donor. The rearrangement links TRBV4-2 to TRBJ1-2, with 7 bases lining up with TRBD1. Here the sequenced sample was PBMCs, taken less than 240 days after intestinal transplant. The CDR3 region is CASSQDTGTEVIVYGYTF. The DNA for the CDR3 is TGTGCCAGCAGCCAAGATACCGGGACAGAGGTTATAGTCTATGGCTACACCTTC.